This paragraph covers one T cell receptor beta chain sequence. What it binds is not known. 60 Vbeta and 13 Jbeta primers were used in PCR. Profiled with immunoSEQ multiplex PCR; TCRdb holds only in-frame clones, not every one. The sample contains 130,000 to 150,000 clones, roughly 83% of which appear only once. CDR1 is MGHRA and CDR2 is YSYEKL in the germline V gene. The trim removed 1 base at V and 7 bases at J, leaving 18 bases unmatched. There are 20 residues in the CDR3. This sample was included in a study of cytomegalovirus exposure and HLA in healthy donors. Study-wide findings and caveats: A later analysis linked a missense DCLRE1C variant to TCR beta V- and J-gene trimming. Confirmation in vitro established that a few CMV-associated chains were specific for CMV antigens. Published work reported that the classifier diagnosed cytomegalovirus status with high specificity and sensitivity. Productive rates of about 90% or about 30% were seen for most TCR beta V segments in an earlier analysis.

The rearrangement links TRBV4-1 to TRBJ2-1; 11 bases match TRBD2. The origin of this receptor is a female donor in good health and CMV-seronegative. Sequencing was carried out using PBMCs. CDR3 sequence: CASSQVGGRLAGRRKNEQFF. The CDR3 nucleotides are TGCGCCAGCAGCCAAGTTGGGGGCCGACTAGCGGGAAGGAGAAAGAATGAGCAGTTCTTC.